This T cell receptor (beta chain) was recorded in a study of PD-1 blockade in mismatch repair-deficient tumors. The protocol was immunoSEQ multiplex PCR, while the TCRdb copy is restricted to in-frame clones and leaves out a portion. The sample has some 100,000 clones, 82% seen once. Trimming left V 2 bases short and J 7 bases short, with 11 bases between. CDR3 length: 13 residues. CDR1 KGHSH and CDR2 LQKENI come from the germline V gene. The source was peripheral blood, collected about 36 weeks after starting pembrolizumab. This sequence joins TRBV18 and TRBJ2-5; TRBD1 or TRBD2 may be the D gene (5 bases each). This receptor was obtained from an adult with mismatch repair-deficient cancer. This CDR3 is CASSPEGFGTQYF. The CDR3 DNA sequence: TGTGCCAGCTCACCAGAGGGGTTTGGGACCCAGTACTTC.